Listed here are 26 T cell receptor beta chains from one sample, sequenced in a study of regulatory T cells in long-lasting Graves disease (TCRdb year 2021). Library method: multiplex PCR. Sequencing instrument: Illumina HiSeq 4000. To build TCR beta libraries, CDR3 regions were amplified by Arm-PCR using iRepertoire HTBI primers. Using fastp trimming at Q25 and MiXCR clonotype assembly, TCRdb reanalyzed the public sequencing data and kept in-frame beta chains. Here each entry gathers all rows of one CDR3 protein and keeps the most common genes and DNA. For this sample there are a few hundred thousand distinct CDR3 sequences; around 24% appear just once. The top ten clonotypes cover approximately 28% of the sample. In the paper's terms, the time point label means: persistent/refractory GD, antithyroid drugs over 5 years with positive TRAb. For both TCR sequencing and RNA sequencing, RNA was extracted from PBMCs using TRIzol.

The specimen comprised peripheral blood mononuclear cells (PBMCs), sampled when the disease was refractory, from a patient treated with antithyroid drugs. Receptor source: a female donor with Graves disease.

Of note for this clonotype: One end of the junction is discordant with germline, which a read error may explain. This chain uses TRBV3-1 with TRBJ1-5; a possible D gene is TRBD1 (5 bases). This CDR3 comprises 13 residues. Germline V lookup: CDR1 LGHDT, CDR2 YNNKEL (reference sequence). CDR3 DNA sequence: TGTGCCAGCAGCCTCGGGACCAATCAGTCCCAGCATTTT. Its protein product is CASSLGTNQSQHF.

About this clonotype itself: With a much larger clone just one base away, this may be a read error. The V call is TRBV11-2, the J call TRBJ2-7; D perhaps matches TRBD2 (6 bases). The CDR3 contains 15 residues. Per the germline V gene, CDR1 is SGHAT and CDR2 is FQNNGV. The CDR3 reads CASSYPGLGKYGQYF. CDR3 in DNA: TGTGCCAGCAGCTACCCGGGACTCGGTAAATACGGGCAGTACTTC. The whole variable domain, filled in from reference TRBV11-2 and TRBJ2-7, reads EAGVAQSPRYKIIEKRQSVAFWCNPISGHATLYWYQQILGQGPKLLIQFQNNGVVDDSQLPKDRFSAERLKGVDSTLKIQPAKLEDSAVYLCASSYPGLGKYGQYFGPGTRLTVT.

The gene calls are TRBV30 and TRBJ2-5, with TRBD1 matching over 8 bases. This CDR3 has 14 amino acids. CDR1 and CDR2 from the germline V gene are GTSNPN and SVGIG (reference sequence). V gave up 3 bases and J gave up 2 bases; unmatched junction bases: 5. The CDR3, as DNA: TGTGCCTGGAGACTGACAGGGGCACAAGAGACCCAGTACTTC. This encodes CAWRLTGAQETQYF.

The gene calls are TRBV10-3 and TRBJ2-4, with TRBD2 matching 12 bases. Losses at the gene ends were 10 bases for V and 8 bases for J; bases not matched to a gene: 9. CDR1 ENHRY and CDR2 SYGVKD come from the germline V gene. The CDR3 spans 14 residues. For the CDR3, the DNA is TGTGCCAGCAGAACGACTAGCGGGAGTGACATTCAGTACTTC. It codes for CASRTTSGSDIQYF.

This clonotype was detected many times. This chain uses TRBV2 with TRBJ1-1; weak D call: TRBD1 (5 bases). Trimming removed 3 bases from V and 6 bases from J, with 8 bases in between. CDR3 length: 12 residues. CDR1 is SNHLY and CDR2 is FYNNEI in the germline V gene. The DNA for the CDR3 is TGTGCCAGCAGTGATTGGGGGGCTGAAGCTTTCTTT. This codes for CASSDWGAEAFF.

This clonotype was observed many times. The V call is TRBV12-3 or TRBV12-4, the J call TRBJ1-2, with D unresolved. V lost 7 bases and J lost 0, with 9 bases in between. This CDR3 spans 13 amino acids. The CDR3 region is CASNPGPNYGYTF. The CDR3 DNA reads as TGTGCCAGCAATCCCGGGCCTAACTATGGCTACACCTTC.

This clonotype was observed many times. The rearrangement uses TRBV12-3 or TRBV12-4 and TRBJ2-7; D not certain. V dropped 5 bases and J dropped 5 bases, with 7 bases sitting between them. CDR3 length equals 11 residues. The CDR3 nucleotides are TGTGCCAGCAGTGAGTTTGACGAGCAGTACTTC. Translated, it gives CASSEFDEQYF.

This clonotype appeared many times. The chain combines TRBV28 with TRBJ2-7; 10 positions agree with TRBD2. The V and J ends lost 1 base and 2 bases, in that order; junction bases with no gene match: 2. The CDR3 sequence is 15 residues long. The germline gives CDR1 MDHEN, CDR2 SYDVKM. The CDR3 spells CASSLLAGGTYEQYF. In nucleotides, the CDR3 is TGTGCCAGCAGTTTATTAGCGGGAGGAACCTACGAGCAGTACTTC. Full variable domain (outside the CDR3, taken from reference TRBV28 and TRBJ2-7): DVKVTQSSRYLVKRTGEKVFLECVQDMDHENMFWYRQDPGLGLRLIYFSYDVKMKEKGDIPEGYSVSREKKERFSLILESASTNQTSMYLCASSLLAGGTYEQYFGPGTRLTVT.

This clonotype was found a few times. The rearrangement joins TRBV29-1 to TRBJ2-2; D is perhaps TRBD1 or TRBD2 (5 bases each). This CDR3 has 16 amino acids. The germline gives CDR1 SQVTM, CDR2 ANQGSEA. Trimming took off 6 bases at V and 0 bases at J, with 17 bases between the two ends. CDR3 region: CSVESFEGSNTGELFF. The DNA for the CDR3 is TGCAGCGTGGAGAGTTTCGAGGGGTCGAACACCGGGGAGCTGTTTTTT.

As DNA, the CDR3 is TGTGCCAGCAGCGATCGGACAGGGGACACTGAAGCTTTCTTT. Translation gives CASSDRTGDTEAFF. The chain is built from TRBV7-9 and TRBJ1-1; TRBD1 aligns across 9 bases. Germline trimming cut 5 bases from V and 3 bases from J; bases unmatched to any gene: 4. Germline V gene lookup returns CDR1 SEHNR and CDR2 FQNEAQ (reference sequence). The CDR3 length is 14 residues.

The chain uses TRBV24-1 and TRBJ1-5; 7 bases match TRBD1. The V gene end was trimmed by 6 bases and the J gene end by 2 bases; junction bases not matched to a gene: 6. This CDR3 contains 15 residues. Per germline, CDR1 KGHDR and CDR2 SFDVKD. The CDR3 loop reads CATSQGGAGNQPQHF. The CDR3 nucleotides read TGTGCCACCAGTCAAGGGGGCGCGGGCAATCAGCCCCAGCATTTT.

This clonotype was recorded many times. The chain couples TRBV28 to TRBJ1-1; no definite D call. Trimming took 6 bases from V and 7 from J, leaving 12 bases between them. The CDR3 length is 12 residues. Germline lookup yields CDR1 MDHEN and CDR2 SYDVKM. The CDR3 here is CASSRLEVEAFF. CDR3 sequence (DNA): TGTGCCAGCAGCAGACTAGAGGTTGAAGCTTTCTTT.

J is TRBJ1-2 and V is TRBV5-1, with D unresolved. The ends were cut back, 2 bases at V and 8 bases at J, with 16 bases in the middle. Germline loops: CDR1 SGHRS, CDR2 YFSETQ. CDR3 length: 14 residues. This CDR3 reads CASSFRFGPKGYTF. DNA of the CDR3: TGCGCCAGCAGCTTTCGCTTTGGGCCGAAAGGCTACACCTTC. Full variable domain (rest looked up from reference TRBV5-1 and TRBJ1-2): KAGVTQTPRYLIKTRGQQVTLSCSPISGHRSVSWYQQTPGQGLQFLFEYFSETQRNKGNFPGRFSGRQFSNSRSEMNVSTLELGDSALYLCASSFRFGPKGYTFGSGTRLTVV.

The table lists this clonotype with many counts. The chain employs TRBV20-1 and TRBJ2-7; 7 nucleotides agree with TRBD2. V lost 3 bases and J lost 0; bases outside the gene matches: 8. There are 15 residues in the CDR3. Germline V gene sequence: CDR1 DFQATT, CDR2 SNEGSKA (reference sequence). CDR3 bases: TGCAGTGCTAGGTCGGGTCTAGCGGCCTCCTACGAGCAGTACTTC. Translation gives CSARSGLAASYEQYF.

This clonotype was observed a handful of times. The chain carries TRBV30 and TRBJ2-1, with 7 bases matching TRBD1. The V gene's germline CDR1 is GTSNPN and CDR2 SVGIG (reference sequence). With V trimmed by 3 bases and J by 3 bases, 5 bases remained unmatched. The CDR3 runs to 14 residues. DNA for the CDR3: TGTGCCTGGAGCCGGGACAGATACTACAATGAGCAGTTCTTC. Translating gives CAWSRDRYYNEQFF.

This clonotype was seen only a few times. This chain joins TRBV9 and TRBJ2-2; D may be TRBD2 (5 bases). CDR1 is SGDLS, CDR2 YYNGEE, per germline. This CDR3 is 14 amino acids long. Trimming took 1 base from V and 8 from J, leaving 12 bases between them. In DNA, the CDR3 is TGTGCCAGCAGCGTAAGGTCGGACTGGGGGGAGCTGTTTTTT. This codes for CASSVRSDWGELFF.

This clonotype came up many times. This sequence joins TRBV12-3 or TRBV12-4 and TRBJ1-1; D might be TRBD1 (5 bases). The V end lost 6 bases, the J end lost 5 bases, and 10 bases lay between the germline ends. The CDR3 runs 12 residues. The CDR3 sequence is CASRSGGTEAFF. CDR3 bases: TGTGCCAGCAGATCGGGGGGAACTGAAGCTTTCTTT.

V usage is TRBV20-1 and J usage is TRBJ1-1; 9 positions match TRBD1. Germline CDR1 reads DFQATT; CDR2 reads SNEGSKA (reference sequence). Losses at the gene ends were 3 bases for V and 5 bases for J; bases not matched to a gene: 7. This CDR3 is 14 amino acids long. The CDR3 sequence: CSARAQGARTEAFF. DNA of the CDR3: TGCAGTGCTAGGGCACAGGGGGCCCGAACTGAAGCTTTCTTT.

The chain uses TRBV29-1 and TRBJ2-7, with 11 positions matching TRBD2. Trimming cost V 5 bases and J 1 base; bases outside gene matches: 7. Germline V CDR1 and CDR2: SQVTM, ANQGSEA. The CDR3 extends over 15 amino acids. The DNA of the CDR3 is TGCAGCGTTCATTATGGACTAGCGGGTTCCTACGAGCAGTACTTC. Its protein product is CSVHYGLAGSYEQYF.

The chain joins TRBV20-1 to TRBJ1-2; 8 bases agree with TRBD1. Germline V gene data show CDR1 as DFQATT and CDR2 as SNEGSKA (reference sequence). V shed 3 bases and J 4 bases; nucleotides not matched to a gene: 4. This CDR3 is built from 13 residues. CDR3 region: CSASDRGGYGYTF. CDR3 sequence (DNA): TGCAGTGCTAGTGACAGGGGAGGCTATGGCTACACCTTC.

Ten or more counts support this clonotype. The CDR3 DNA is TGCAGTGCTAACGGGCTAGGTAATGAAAAACTGTTTTTT. This encodes CSANGLGNEKLFF. The chain combines TRBV20-1 with TRBJ1-4, with D unclear. The germline V gene has CDR1 DFQATT and CDR2 SNEGSKA (reference sequence). V gave up 4 bases and J gave up 4 bases, with 10 bases separating them. The CDR3 runs to 13 residues.

The sample holds many counts of this clonotype. The V gene is TRBV29-1, the J gene TRBJ1-1; D not certain. Germline values: CDR1 SQVTM, CDR2 ANQGSEA. CDR3 length: 12 amino acids. Trimming pared 6 bases from V and 4 bases from J, leaving 12 bases between. The CDR3 protein is CSVLTDGTEAFF. The CDR3 DNA reads as TGCAGCGTCCTAACGGACGGCACTGAAGCTTTCTTT.

Regarding this clonotype: A far larger clone is off by one base, so a read error is likely. The chain recombines TRBV10-3 with TRBJ1-5, with unresolved D. The V end lost 2 bases, the J end lost 6 bases, and 5 bases lay between the germline ends. The germline V gene has CDR1 ENHRY and CDR2 SYGVKD. The CDR3 has 12 residues. The CDR3 region has the DNA TGTGCCATCAGTGAGGGTGTTCAGCCCCAGCATTTT. Translation gives CAISEGVQPQHF.

This clonotype appeared many times. The chain recombines TRBV6-1 with TRBJ1-2; D gene ambiguous. CDR3 length equals 14 residues. V was shortened by 7 bases and J by 2 bases, with 14 bases between the two germline ends. CDR1 MNHNS and CDR2 SASEGT come from the germline V gene. Written as DNA, the CDR3 is TGTGCCAGCATTTCCGGAACGAAAAACTATGGCTACACCTTC. Amino acid sequence: CASISGTKNYGYTF.

This clonotype was counted many times. This sequence joins TRBV28 and TRBJ2-7; D ambiguous. The germline V gene has CDR1 MDHEN and CDR2 SYDVKM. The V gene lost 6 bases and the J gene lost 2 bases, with 8 bases spanning the gap. CDR3 length equals 12 residues. The CDR3 sequence: CASRSHPYEQYF. The CDR3 DNA reads as TGTGCCAGCAGGTCACACCCCTACGAGCAGTACTTC.

The chain is built from TRBV7-3 and TRBJ2-6, with 9 nucleotides matching TRBD1. Germline-derived CDR1 and CDR2 are SGHTA and FQGTGA. CDR3 length equals 17 residues. V lost 8 bases and J lost 2; bases outside the gene matches: 10. The CDR3 DNA is TGTGCCAGCTCCAAGTCGGGACAGGGAACTGGGGCCAACGTCCTGACTTTC. This sequence encodes CASSKSGQGTGANVLTF. Combining the CDR3 with reference TRBV7-3 and TRBJ2-6 gives the whole variable domain GAGVSQTPSNKVTEKGKYVELRCDPISGHTALYWYRQSLGQGPEFLIYFQGTGAADDSGLPNDRFFAVRPEGSVSTLKIQRTERGDSAVYLCASSKSGQGTGANVLTFGAGSRLTVL.